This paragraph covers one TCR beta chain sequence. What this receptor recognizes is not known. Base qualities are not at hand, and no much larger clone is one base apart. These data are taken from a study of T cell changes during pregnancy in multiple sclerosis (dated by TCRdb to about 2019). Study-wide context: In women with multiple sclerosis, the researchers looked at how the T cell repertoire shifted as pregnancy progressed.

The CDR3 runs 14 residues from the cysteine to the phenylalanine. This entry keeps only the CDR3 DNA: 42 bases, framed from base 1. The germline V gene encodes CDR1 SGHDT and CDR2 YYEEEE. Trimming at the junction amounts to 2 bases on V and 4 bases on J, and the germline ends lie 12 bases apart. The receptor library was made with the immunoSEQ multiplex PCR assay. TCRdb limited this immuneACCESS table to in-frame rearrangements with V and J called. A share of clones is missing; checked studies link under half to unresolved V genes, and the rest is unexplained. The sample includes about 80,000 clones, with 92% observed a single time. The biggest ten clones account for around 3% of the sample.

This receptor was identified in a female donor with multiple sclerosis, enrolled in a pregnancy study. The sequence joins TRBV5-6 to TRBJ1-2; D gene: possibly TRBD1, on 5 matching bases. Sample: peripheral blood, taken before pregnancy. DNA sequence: TGTGCCAGCAGCTTTTCAGGGATCCTCTATGGCTACACCTTC. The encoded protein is CASSFSGILYGYTF. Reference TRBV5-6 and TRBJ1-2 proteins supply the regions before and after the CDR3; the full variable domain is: DAGVTQSPTHLIKTRGQQVTLRCSPKSGHDTVSWYQQALGQGPQFIFQYYEEEERQRGNFPDRFSGHQFPNYSSELNVNALLLGDSALYLCASSFSGILYGYTFGSGTRLTVV.